The sequence of this TCR beta chain was determined in a study of a mutant IDH1 vaccine in newly diagnosed glioma. Turning to the study itself: It was radiotherapy, temozolomide, or both that patients received previously, with most receiving both.

This sample's time point: baseline, week 1 (first vaccination visit). Noted treatment: pre-vaccination baseline after standard-of-care therapy. This clone is a singleton in its sample. Trimming cost V 1 base and J 5 bases; bases outside gene matches: 2. The germline V gene encodes CDR1 SGHDN and CDR2 FVKESK. The CDR3 is 15 amino acids. Measured with immunoSEQ multiplex PCR; TCRdb has only the in-frame clones, and not every one. Among just under 95,000 clones listed, roughly 80% were seen once. This sequence originates from a woman in her forties or fifties with glioma. V and J are TRBV14 and TRBJ1-5, with 10 bases aligning to TRBD1. This specimen was PBMCs, taken from a glioma patient treated with radiotherapy, temozolomide or both. The CDR3 reads CASSQGQGAHQPQHF. As DNA, the CDR3 is TGTGCCAGCAGCCAAGGACAGGGGGCACATCAGCCCCAGCATTTT.